Listed below are T cell receptor beta chains from one sample, sequenced in a study of Ad26.COV2.S vaccination and SARS-CoV-2 variants. Assay used: immunoSEQ multiplex PCR; TCRdb lists only in-frame clones, some missing. The sample includes around 340,000 clones, approximately 86% of them seen just once. The sequencing here drew on peripheral blood, taken in a trial of Ad26.COV2.S vaccine versus placebo. The source is a person aged 18 to 59 who received the Ad26.COV2.S COVID-19 vaccine or a placebo. Each CDR3 is given with its conserved first and last residue. A D gene is named only where the DNA matches it firmly. Some rows mark clone size as missing; the rest say once, few, many or name a class of expanded clone.

d_call clone_size j_call v_call cdr3_nt cdr3_aa
- - TRBJ1-5 TRBV30 TGTGCCTGGAGTGTAACAGGGTTGGGCAATCAGCCCCAGCATTTT CAWSVTGLGNQPQHF
TRBD2 - TRBJ2-7 TRBV7-2 TGTGCCAGCAGCTTAGTCCAAGGGAGAAGCGGGATCTCCTACGAGCAGTACTTC CASSLVQGRSGISYEQYF
TRBD1 - TRBJ1-2 TRBV2 TGTGCCAGCAGTGACCTCAAACAGGGGGCAGGGGAGGGCTACACCTTC CASSDLKQGAGEGYTF
- - TRBJ2-5 TRBV5-5 TGTGCCAGCAGCTTGGGGTCCGCCGGCGGGGAGACCCAGTACTTC CASSLGSAGGETQYF
- - TRBJ1-2 TRBV2 TGTGCCAGCAGTCCCGGACTCCAGGGTGGCTACACCTTC CASSPGLQGGYTF
- - TRBJ2-1 TRBV7-9 TGTGCCAGCAGCTTTAAGAGTGGGGGGTATGAGCAGTTCTTC CASSFKSGGYEQFF
- - TRBJ2-3 TRBV6-6 TGTGCCAGCAGCTACGGTTCGGGAACAGATACGCAGTATTTT CASSYGSGTDTQYF
- - TRBJ2-2 TRBV24-1 TGTGCCGTGGGCCCCCGTACGAACACCGGGGAGCTGTTTTTT CAVGPRTNTGELFF
- - TRBJ1-3 TRBV4-3 TGCGCCAGCAGCCAAGAATTCTGGGATCCGGGAAACACCATATATTTT CASSQEFWDPGNTIYF
- once TRBJ2-3 TRBV28 TGTGCCAGCAGTCCCCCCTCTGGGGGAGGTAGCACAGATACGCAGTATTTT CASSPPSGGGSTDTQYF
- - TRBJ1-5 TRBV19 TGTGCCAGTAGTAGGTGGAGCAATCAGCCCCAGCATTTT CASSRWSNQPQHF
- once TRBJ2-3 TRBV5-1 TGCGCCAGCAGCTTCTTGGGGAGCGGTGATACGCAGTATTTT CASSFLGSGDTQYF
- - TRBJ1-1 TRBV12-3/TRBV12-4 TGTGCCAGCAGTTTAGAGTTCACAGAAGCTTTCTTT CASSLEFTEAFF
TRBD1 - TRBJ2-2 TRBV5-1 TGCGCCAGCAGCCCGGGACAGGGTACAGACACCGGGGAGCTGTTTTTT CASSPGQGTDTGELFF
- few TRBJ2-7 TRBV14 TGTGCCAGCAGCCCCAGCTCCGGGGCAGGCAATAAGGGGGAGCAGTACTTC CASSPSSGAGNKGEQYF
- few TRBJ1-3 TRBV7-6 TGTGCCAGCAGCTCCCACCGGGCCTCTGGAAACACCATATATTTT CASSSHRASGNTIYF
TRBD2 once TRBJ2-3 TRBV5-1 TGCGCCAGCAGCTTACCTAGCGGGAGCCTCACAGATACGCAGTATTTT CASSLPSGSLTDTQYF
TRBD1 - TRBJ2-1 TRBV6-4 TGTGCCAGCAGCGCCGGGACAGGGGGAGGTGAGCAGTTCTTC CASSAGTGGGEQFF
TRBD1 once TRBJ1-1 TRBV7-6 TGTGCCAGCAGCTTAGAGGGACAGGGAGGCACTGAAGCTTTCTTT CASSLEGQGGTEAFF